These 8 T cell receptor beta chains came from one sample sequenced in a study of blood T cell repertoires in COVID-19. Clones were read by immunoSEQ multiplex PCR, and TCRdb kept only the in-frame ones, dropping some. The data hold tens of thousands of clones, with roughly 80% observed a single time. Sequences were obtained from peripheral blood. Receptor source: a human donor in a cohort sampled during active COVID-19.

The genes are TRBV2 and TRBJ1-1, with TRBD1 as a possible D gene (6 bases). Per germline, CDR1 SNHLY and CDR2 FYNNEI. Trimming shortened V by 3 bases and J by 7 bases, and 12 bases separated the two germline ends. CDR3 length equals 13 residues. CDR3 region: CASSDRGNGEAFF. The CDR3 DNA sequence: TGTGCCAGCAGTGACAGGGGAAACGGTGAAGCTTTCTTT.

V usage is TRBV6-4 and J usage is TRBJ2-7; 10 nucleotides line up with TRBD1. Germline CDR1 reads MRHNA; CDR2 reads SNTAGT. The CDR3 loop spans 14 amino acids. V was clipped by 8 bases and J by 5 bases; unmatched bases: 9. The CDR3 reads CASRRDRGAHEQYF. DNA of the CDR3: TGTGCCAGCCGCCGGGACAGGGGTGCCCACGAGCAGTACTTC.

This clone was detected only once. CDR3 coding DNA: TGTGCCAGCCTAATGCGGGGTGGAAACACCATATATTTT. Protein: CASLMRGGNTIYF. J is TRBJ1-3 and V is TRBV6-5, with D uncertain. With 8 bases removed from V and 3 bases from J, the gap between germline ends came to 11 bases. Germline V CDR1 and CDR2: MNHEY, SVGAGI. The CDR3 covers 13 residues.

This chain connects TRBV9 to TRBJ2-3; 8 bases are shared with TRBD2. The V gene's germline CDR1 is SGDLS and CDR2 YYNGEE. V dropped 3 bases and J dropped 2; count of bases not matched to a gene: 8. CDR3 length: 16 residues. The CDR3 DNA is TGTGCCAGCAGCGCGGGGGGTAGCGGGAACACAGATACGCAGTATTTT. Translating it yields CASSAGGSGNTDTQYF.

This sequence joins TRBV5-4 and TRBJ2-5; D gene uncertain. Germline V lookup: CDR1 SGHNT, CDR2 YYREEE (reference sequence). V was trimmed by 0 bases and J by 2 bases, leaving 8 bases between them. This CDR3 contains 14 residues. The CDR3 DNA reads TGTGCCAGCAGCTTGGGACATCGGCAAGAGACCCAGTACTTC. It is translated as CASSLGHRQETQYF.

The chain has TRBV18 and TRBJ2-5; 10 bases match TRBD1. Germline V gives CDR1 KGHSH, CDR2 LQKENI. The CDR3 spans 15 residues. V was clipped by 6 bases and J by 2 bases; unmatched bases: 6. CDR3 protein: CASSRDRGQQETQYF. Written as DNA, the CDR3 is TGTGCCAGCTCCCGGGACAGGGGACAACAAGAGACCCAGTACTTC.

This chain joins TRBV5-4 and TRBJ2-1; 7 nucleotides agree with TRBD1. Trimming at V came to 4 bases and at J to 5 bases, leaving 9 bases not matched to a gene. The CDR3 is 15 amino acids. Germline CDR1 is SGHNT and CDR2 is YYREEE (reference sequence). CDR3 residues: CASSRPGQPNNEQFF. DNA for the CDR3: TGTGCCAGCAGCCGGCCGGGACAGCCTAACAATGAGCAGTTCTTC.

The chain links TRBV6-4 to TRBJ1-6; D is unresolved. The germline V and J ends were trimmed by 4 bases and 5 bases, with 9 bases remaining between them. CDR1 and CDR2 from the germline V gene are MRHNA and SNTAGT. The CDR3 is 14 residues long. The CDR3 bases are TGTGCCAGCAGTGCGGGATATAATAATTCACCCCTCCACTTT. This gives the protein CASSAGYNNSPLHF.